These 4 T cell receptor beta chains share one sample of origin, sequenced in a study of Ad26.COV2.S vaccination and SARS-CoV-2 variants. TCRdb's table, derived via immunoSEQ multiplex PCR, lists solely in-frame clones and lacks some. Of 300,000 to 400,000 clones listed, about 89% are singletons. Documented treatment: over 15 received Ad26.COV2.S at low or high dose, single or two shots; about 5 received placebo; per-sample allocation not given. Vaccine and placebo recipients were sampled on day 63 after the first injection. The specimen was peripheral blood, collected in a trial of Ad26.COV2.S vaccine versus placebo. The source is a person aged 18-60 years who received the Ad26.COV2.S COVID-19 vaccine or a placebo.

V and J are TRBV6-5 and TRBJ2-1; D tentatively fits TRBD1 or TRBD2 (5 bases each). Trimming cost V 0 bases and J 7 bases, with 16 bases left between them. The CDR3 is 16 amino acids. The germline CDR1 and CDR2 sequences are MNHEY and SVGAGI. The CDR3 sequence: CASSYSKGSWGNEQFF. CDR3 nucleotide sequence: TGTGCCAGCAGTTACTCCAAAGGTTCCTGGGGGAATGAGCAGTTCTTC.

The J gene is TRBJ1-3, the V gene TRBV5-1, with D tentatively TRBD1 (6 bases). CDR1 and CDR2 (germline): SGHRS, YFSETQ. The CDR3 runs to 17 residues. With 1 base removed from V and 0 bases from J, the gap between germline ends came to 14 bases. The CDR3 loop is CASSLPDRKDSGNTIYF. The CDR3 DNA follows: TGCGCCAGCAGCTTGCCCGACAGGAAAGACTCTGGAAACACCATATATTTT. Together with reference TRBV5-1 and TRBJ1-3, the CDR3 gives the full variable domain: KAGVTQTPRYLIKTRGQQVTLSCSPISGHRSVSWYQQTPGQGLQFLFEYFSETQRNKGNFPGRFSGRQFSNSRSEMNVSTLELGDSALYLCASSLPDRKDSGNTIYFGEGSWLTVV.

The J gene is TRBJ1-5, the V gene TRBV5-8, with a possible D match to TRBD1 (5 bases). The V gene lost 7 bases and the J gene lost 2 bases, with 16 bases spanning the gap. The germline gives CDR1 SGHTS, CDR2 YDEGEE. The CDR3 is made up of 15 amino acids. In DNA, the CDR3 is TGTGCCAGCGGGGGGAAACCGGATGGCAATCAGCCCCAGCATTTT. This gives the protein CASGGKPDGNQPQHF.

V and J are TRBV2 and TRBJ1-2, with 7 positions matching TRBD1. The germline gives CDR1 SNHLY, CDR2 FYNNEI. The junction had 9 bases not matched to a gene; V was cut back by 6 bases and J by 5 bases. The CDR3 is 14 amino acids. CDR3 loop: CASREWGTEYGYTF. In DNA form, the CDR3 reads TGTGCCAGCAGAGAGTGGGGGACAGAGTATGGCTACACCTTC.